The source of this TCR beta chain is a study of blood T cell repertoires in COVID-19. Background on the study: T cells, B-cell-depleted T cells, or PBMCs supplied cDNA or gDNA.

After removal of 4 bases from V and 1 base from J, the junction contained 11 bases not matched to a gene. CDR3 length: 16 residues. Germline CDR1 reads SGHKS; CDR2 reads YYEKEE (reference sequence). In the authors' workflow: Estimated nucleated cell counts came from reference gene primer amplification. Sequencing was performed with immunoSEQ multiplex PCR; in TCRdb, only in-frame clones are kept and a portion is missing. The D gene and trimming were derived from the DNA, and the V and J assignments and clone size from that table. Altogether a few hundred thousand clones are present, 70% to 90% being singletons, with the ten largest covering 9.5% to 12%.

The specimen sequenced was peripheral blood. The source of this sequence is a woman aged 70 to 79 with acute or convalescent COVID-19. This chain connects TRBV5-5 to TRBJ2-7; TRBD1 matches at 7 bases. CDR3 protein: CASSLDGTAFSYEQYF. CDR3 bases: TGTGCCAGCAGCCTTGATGGGACAGCCTTTTCCTACGAGCAGTACTTC.